These 30 T cell receptor beta chains came from one sample sequenced in a study of vaccination and CD4 T cells after COVID-19. Sequencing of DNA taken from cultured CD4+ T cells relied on the Oncomine TCR Beta short-read assay. TCRdb analysed the PCR reads with MiXCR anew, one entry per CDR3 protein. The repertoire holds some 7,600 distinct CDR3 sequences, less than 60% seen once, with 46% in the top ten. Treatment meaning: approximately 10-day PBMC culture with coronavirus spike peptide pools or control peptides (ViraFEST assay). These receptors have no known antigen. Material for sequencing was CD4+ T cells from blood, cultured in vitro. The receptors come from a human donor who had recovered from COVID-19.

This sequence joins TRBV5-6 and TRBJ2-2; D unclear. V lost 4 bases and J 8 bases, leaving 12 bases between the germline ends. Germline CDR1 reads SGHDT; CDR2 reads YYEEEE. This CDR3 spans 13 amino acids. The DNA of the CDR3 is TGTGCCAGCAGCCTCGAAATAAGGGGGGAGCTGTTTTTT. It specifies CASSLEIRGELFF. The whole variable domain, remainder taken from reference TRBV5-6 and TRBJ2-2, is DAGVTQSPTHLIKTRGQQVTLRCSPKSGHDTVSWYQQALGQGPQFIFQYYEEEERQRGNFPDRFSGHQFPNYSSELNVNALLLGDSALYLCASSLEIRGELFFGEGSRLTVL.

V gene TRBV20-1 combines with J gene TRBJ1-6, with TRBD1 matching over 8 bases. CDR1 DFQATT and CDR2 SNEGSKA come from the germline V gene (reference sequence). V trimming: 0 bases; J trimming: 8 bases; junction bases outside the gene matches: 12. The CDR3 spans 17 residues. CDR3 sequence: CSAREPRTGTLHSPLHF. The CDR3 nucleotides read TGCAGTGCTAGAGAACCAAGGACAGGGACCCTTCATTCACCCCTCCACTTT.

The J gene is TRBJ1-1, the V gene TRBV11-2; D is unresolved. V was cut by 3 bases and J by 4 bases, with 9 bases left in between. CDR3 length: 13 amino acids. CDR1 and CDR2 (germline): SGHAT, FQNNGV. The chain's CDR3 is CASSFRQSTEAFF. CDR3 coding DNA: TGTGCCAGCAGCTTTCGGCAATCCACTGAAGCTTTCTTT.

The rearrangement uses TRBV20-1 and TRBJ2-1, with TRBD1 matching 7 bases. The CDR3 covers 12 residues. Trimming cost V 6 bases and J 7 bases; bases outside gene matches: 6. The germline gives CDR1 DFQATT, CDR2 SNEGSKA (reference sequence). The CDR3, as DNA: TGCAGTGCCAGGGGGTCCAGGAATGAGCAGTTCTTC. Residues: CSARGSRNEQFF.

The chain joins TRBV5-4 to TRBJ2-5, with D possibly TRBD2 on 5 matching bases. CDR3 length: 15 residues. V was cut by 4 bases and J by 2 bases, with 15 bases left in between. Germline V gene data show CDR1 as SGHNT and CDR2 as YYREEE (reference sequence). CDR3 coding DNA: TGTGCCAGCAGCGAGGGTACGACCCCTCAAGAGACCCAGTACTTC. Translating it yields CASSEGTTPQETQYF.

This clonotype was picked up a small number of times. The chain joins TRBV6-1 to TRBJ1-2, with TRBD1 matching over 8 bases. Germline assignment: CDR1 MNHNS and CDR2 SASEGT. CDR3 length equals 14 residues. With V trimmed by 10 bases and J by 3 bases, 10 bases remained unmatched. The CDR3 spells CATPRQGAYYGYTF. The DNA for the CDR3 is TGTGCCACACCCAGGCAGGGGGCGTACTATGGCTACACCTTC.

This clonotype occurred once. The V and J genes are TRBV11-3 and TRBJ1-6; perhaps TRBD1 as D (5 bases). Trimming left V 5 bases short and J 13 bases short, with 18 bases between. CDR3 length: 14 amino acids. Germline CDR1 SGHNT, CDR2 YENEEA. Written as DNA, the CDR3 is TGTGCCAGCAGCCAGGGACCCCCCGGAGTCCCCCTCCACTTT. Amino acids: CASSQGPPGVPLHF.

The rearrangement links TRBV20-1 to TRBJ1-1; D remains unclear. Trimming took 6 bases from V and 0 from J, leaving 14 bases between them. Germline values: CDR1 DFQATT, CDR2 SNEGSKA (reference sequence). The CDR3 is made up of 14 amino acids. This CDR3 is CSATPQSMNTEAFF. CDR3 DNA: TGCAGTGCCACTCCGCAATCGATGAACACTGAAGCTTTCTTT.

This clonotype is classed as medium-sized. This chain connects TRBV6-2 or TRBV6-3 to TRBJ1-1, with 8 nucleotides matching TRBD1. Germline loops: CDR1 MNHEY, CDR2 SVGEGT. This CDR3 region has 14 residues. V lost 6 bases and J lost 3; bases outside the gene matches: 6. This CDR3 reads CASSETGEYTEAFF. The CDR3, as DNA: TGTGCCAGCAGCGAGACAGGGGAATACACTGAAGCTTTCTTT.

This clonotype occurred once. The rearrangement uses TRBV6-1 and TRBJ2-5; 13 bases agree with TRBD2. The CDR3 length is 16 residues. V shed 6 bases and J 7 bases; nucleotides not matched to a gene: 11. Germline CDR1 is MNHNS and CDR2 is SASEGT. This CDR3 is CASRRTSGGLGGTQYF. The CDR3 coding sequence is TGTGCCAGCAGACGGACTAGCGGGGGACTCGGGGGGACCCAGTACTTC.

The J gene is TRBJ2-7, the V gene TRBV11-3; possibly TRBD1 or TRBD2 for D (5 bases each). The CDR3 totals 16 residues. Looked up from germline, CDR1 is SGHNT and CDR2 is YENEEA. The V and J ends lost 5 bases and 5 bases respectively, with 22 bases between them. CDR3 protein: CASSHGSGRGTHEQYF. In DNA form, the CDR3 reads TGTGCCAGCAGCCACGGCTCGGGACGAGGTACCCACGAGCAGTACTTC. Together with reference TRBV11-3 and TRBJ2-7, the CDR3 gives the full variable domain: EAGVVQSPRYKIIEKKQPVAFWCNPISGHNTLYWYLQNLGQGPELLIRYENEEAVDDSQLPKDRFSAERLKGVDSTLKIQPAELGDSAVYLCASSHGSGRGTHEQYFGPGTRLTVT.

The chain recombines TRBV6-2 or TRBV6-3 with TRBJ1-2, with unresolved D. CDR1 and CDR2 (germline): MNHEY, SVGEGT. V gave up 5 bases and J gave up 5 bases, with 18 bases separating them. CDR3 length: 15 amino acids. This CDR3 is CASSTNIRGDYGYTF. The DNA for the CDR3 is TGTGCCAGCAGTACTAACATTCGAGGAGATTATGGCTACACCTTC.

This clonotype showed up just a few times. The chain couples TRBV12-3 or TRBV12-4 to TRBJ1-5; D is undetermined. CDR3 length: 12 residues. With 4 bases removed from V and 6 bases from J, the gap between germline ends came to 7 bases. The CDR3 reads CASSSGAQPQHF. CDR3 DNA sequence: TGTGCCAGCAGTTCAGGTGCTCAGCCCCAGCATTTT.

In DNA, the CDR3 is TGTGCCTGCGGAAGGTCCTCAAGCTCCTACGAGCAGTACTTC. Protein: CACGRSSSSYEQYF. The chain carries TRBV7-2 and TRBJ2-7; D not resolved. V gave up 11 bases and J gave up 0 bases, with 17 bases separating them. Germline lookup yields CDR1 SGHTA and CDR2 FQGNSA. The CDR3 spans 14 residues.

J is TRBJ2-5 and V is TRBV5-6, with TRBD1 identical over 9 bases. This CDR3 region has 14 residues. Germline V gene sequence: CDR1 SGHDT, CDR2 YYEEEE. V was pared by 3 bases and J by 2 bases, with 2 bases of the junction left unmatched. This CDR3 reads CASSSGTGQETQYF. CDR3 sequence (DNA): TGTGCCAGCAGCTCTGGGACAGGGCAAGAGACCCAGTACTTC. Full variable domain (missing parts from reference TRBV5-6 and TRBJ2-5): DAGVTQSPTHLIKTRGQQVTLRCSPKSGHDTVSWYQQALGQGPQFIFQYYEEEERQRGNFPDRFSGHQFPNYSSELNVNALLLGDSALYLCASSSGTGQETQYFGPGTRLLVL.

V usage is TRBV6-2 or TRBV6-3 and J usage is TRBJ1-1; D ambiguous. The CDR3 sequence is 14 residues long. CDR1 MNHEY and CDR2 SVGEGT come from the germline V gene. With 7 bases removed from V and 2 bases from J, the gap between germline ends came to 14 bases. DNA of the CDR3: TGTGCCAGCAATTTATACGGGAAAAACACTGAAGCTTTCTTT. Encoded protein: CASNLYGKNTEAFF.

This chain joins TRBV20-1 and TRBJ1-5; 9 nucleotides align to TRBD1. CDR3 length: 16 amino acids. J lost 3 bases, V lost 1 base, and 7 bases had no gene match. Germline CDR1 reads DFQATT; CDR2 reads SNEGSKA (reference sequence). Here the CDR3 DNA reads TGCAGTGCTAGAGTATCGGGACAGGGCTACAATCAGCCCCAGCATTTT. This encodes CSARVSGQGYNQPQHF.

The chain uses TRBV11-2 and TRBJ1-6; D is possibly TRBD1 (5 bases). V was cut by 5 bases and J by 0 bases, with 23 bases left in between. Germline V gives CDR1 SGHAT, CDR2 FQNNGV. The CDR3 has 20 residues. The CDR3 loop is CASSPRPRKGPSSYNSPLHF. CDR3 DNA: TGTGCCAGCAGCCCCCGTCCCCGGAAGGGGCCGAGCTCCTATAATTCACCCCTCCACTTT.

V is TRBV6-1 and J is TRBJ1-2; possible D gene TRBD1, 6 bases. The CDR3 runs to 14 residues. CDR1 is MNHNS, CDR2 SASEGT, per germline. The V gene lost 3 bases and the J gene lost 2 bases, with 10 bases spanning the gap. As DNA, the CDR3 is TGTGCCAGCAGTGAGAACAGGGCAAACTATGGCTACACCTTC. Its protein is CASSENRANYGYTF.

This clonotype was found a few times. The genes are TRBV2 and TRBJ1-2; 7 positions agree with TRBD1. CDR1 SNHLY and CDR2 FYNNEI come from the germline V gene. Unmatched junction bases numbered 6, after V lost 4 bases and J lost 4 bases. CDR3 length equals 14 residues. The CDR3 coding sequence is TGTGCCAGCAGTGGCGAGACAGGGCGCTATGGCTACACCTTC. The encoded protein is CASSGETGRYGYTF.

This chain connects TRBV20-1 to TRBJ2-5; D remains unclear. Germline CDR1 and CDR2: DFQATT and SNEGSKA (reference sequence). The CDR3 is made up of 12 amino acids. Trimming shortened V by 5 bases and J by 6 bases, and 13 bases separated the two germline ends. DNA of the CDR3: TGCAGTGCTCATAGGGTCGGTAAGACCCAGTACTTC. Its protein product is CSAHRVGKTQYF.

V and J are TRBV20-1 and TRBJ1-4; 8 bases align to TRBD1. CDR3 length: 13 amino acids. The trim removed 4 bases at V and 8 bases at J, leaving 6 bases unmatched. Germline lookup yields CDR1 DFQATT and CDR2 SNEGSKA (reference sequence). As DNA, the CDR3 is TGCAGTGCTATGGACAGGGTCGGCGAAAAACTGTTTTTT. This codes for CSAMDRVGEKLFF.

V is TRBV5-1 and J is TRBJ2-5; 7 bases are a match to TRBD1. Germline lookup yields CDR1 SGHRS and CDR2 YFSETQ. The CDR3 totals 16 residues. J gave up 4 bases and V 7 bases, and 16 bases lay outside the gene matches. The CDR3 DNA sequence: TGCGCCAGCCAGGGGGACAGCTCCCTCCGGGGAGAGACCCAGTACTTC. Protein sequence: CASQGDSSLRGETQYF.

The chain recombines TRBV23-1 with TRBJ2-7; 9 bases line up with TRBD1. TRBV23-1 has ORF status, its function being uncertain. The CDR3 contains 12 residues. The junction had 1 base not matched to a gene; V was cut back by 6 bases and J by 4 bases. The DNA for the CDR3 is TGCGCCAGCAGGGACAGGGGTTACGAGCAGTACTTC. Its protein is CASRDRGYEQYF.

The chain carries TRBV5-5 and TRBJ2-4, with D perhaps assigned TRBD1 or TRBD2 (5 bases each). Per the germline V gene, CDR1 is SGHKS and CDR2 is YYEKEE (reference sequence). The CDR3 spans 15 residues. V shed 4 bases and J shed 5 bases, with 16 bases lying between them. CDR3 residues: CASSNSYGAENIQYF. The CDR3 DNA sequence: TGTGCCAGCAGCAATTCATACGGGGCCGAAAACATTCAGTACTTC.

In its sample, this clonotype was seen once. The chain employs TRBV6-1 and TRBJ2-7; TRBD1 matches 7 bases. Per the germline V gene, CDR1 is MNHNS and CDR2 is SASEGT. The CDR3 has 16 residues. J lost 5 bases, V lost 6 bases, and 16 bases had no gene match. In DNA, the CDR3 is TGTGCCAGCAGGGCTACGGTACAGGGGTTCATACACGAGCAGTACTTC. The encoded protein is CASRATVQGFIHEQYF.

CDR3 residues: CASSQVRETQYF. In DNA, the CDR3 is TGTGCCAGCAGCCAAGTACGAGAGACCCAGTACTTC. V gene TRBV14 combines with J gene TRBJ2-5; D is unresolved. The CDR3 is 12 residues long. V was trimmed by 1 base and J by 4 bases, leaving 4 bases between them. Germline V CDR1 and CDR2: SGHDN, FVKESK.

This clonotype has just one count. This chain links TRBV5-6 with TRBJ1-2; the D is unclear. V dropped 4 bases and J dropped 7 bases, with 14 bases sitting between them. This CDR3 is 13 amino acids long. CDR1 and CDR2 from the germline V gene are SGHDT and YYEEEE. The CDR3 loop is CASSVIRPGGYTF. The DNA of the CDR3 is TGTGCCAGCAGCGTTATCCGACCGGGTGGCTACACCTTC.

This clonotype turned up a few times. V gene TRBV6-1 combines with J gene TRBJ1-2; the match to TRBD1 covers 11 bases. The V gene's germline CDR1 is MNHNS and CDR2 SASEGT. J was trimmed by 1 base and V by 7 bases; bases with no gene match: 5. The CDR3 totals 15 residues. CDR3 region: CASIGQGAGNYGYTF. In DNA form, the CDR3 reads TGTGCCAGCATCGGACAGGGGGCCGGTAACTATGGCTACACCTTC.

The chain joins TRBV4-1 to TRBJ1-2, with 7 bases fitting TRBD1. Trimming cost V 2 bases and J 7 bases; bases outside gene matches: 7. This CDR3 contains 14 residues. From germline, CDR1 is MGHRA and CDR2 YSYEKL. CDR3: CASSQMTGTGGYTF. The CDR3 region has the DNA TGCGCCAGCAGCCAAATGACAGGGACGGGTGGCTACACCTTC.